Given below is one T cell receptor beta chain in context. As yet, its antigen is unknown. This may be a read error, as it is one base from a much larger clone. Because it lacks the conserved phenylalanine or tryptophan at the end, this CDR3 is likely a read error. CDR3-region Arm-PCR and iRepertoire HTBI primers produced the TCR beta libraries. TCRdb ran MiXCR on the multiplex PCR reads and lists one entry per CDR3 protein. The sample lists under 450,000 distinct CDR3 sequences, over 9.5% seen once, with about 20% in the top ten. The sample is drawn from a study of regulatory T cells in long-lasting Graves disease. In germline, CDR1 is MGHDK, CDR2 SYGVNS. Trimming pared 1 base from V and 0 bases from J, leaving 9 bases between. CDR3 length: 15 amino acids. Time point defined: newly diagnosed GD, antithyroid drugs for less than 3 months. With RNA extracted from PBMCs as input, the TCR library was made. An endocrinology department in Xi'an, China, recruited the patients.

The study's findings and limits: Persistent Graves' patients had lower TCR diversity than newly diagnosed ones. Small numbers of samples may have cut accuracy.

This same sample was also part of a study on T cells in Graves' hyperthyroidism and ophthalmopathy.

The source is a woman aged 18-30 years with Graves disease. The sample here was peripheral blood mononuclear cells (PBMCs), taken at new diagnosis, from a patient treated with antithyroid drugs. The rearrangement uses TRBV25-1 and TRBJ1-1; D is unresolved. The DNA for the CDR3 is TGTGCCAGCAGTGAATCATGGCAGATGAACACTGAAGCTTTCCTT. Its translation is CASSESWQMNTEAFL.